The 2 T cell receptor beta chains given below trace back to one sample, sequenced in a study of T cells in Graves' hyperthyroidism and ophthalmopathy. Amplification of TCR beta CDR3 regions was performed using RNA transcripts as template. TCR CDR3 underwent first-round RT-PCR with the HTBI primer set. Via MiXCR, TCRdb re-called the multiplex PCR reads, giving one row per CDR3 protein. The sample shows about 400,000 distinct CDR3 sequences, around 25% of them seen only once. Sequenced: blood. All receptors come from a man in his forties or fifties with Graves' hyperthyroidism.

V gene TRBV20-1 combines with J gene TRBJ2-7, with D unclear. The CDR3 is 14 amino acids. V was clipped by 0 bases and J by 1 base, with 10 bases between them. CDR1 and CDR2 (germline): DFQATT, SNEGSKA (reference sequence). The chain's CDR3 is CSARDGGTSYEQYF. In DNA form, the CDR3 reads TGCAGTGCTAGAGATGGCGGCACTTCCTACGAGCAGTACTTC.

This chain connects TRBV18 to TRBJ2-1, with 10 nucleotides matching TRBD2. J gave up 9 bases and V 1 base, and 9 bases lay outside the gene matches. This CDR3 is built from 16 residues. Germline assignment: CDR1 KGHSH and CDR2 LQKENI. The CDR3 nucleotides are TGTGCCAGCTCACCACAAAGCGGGAGGGCCTCGGGTGAGCAGTTCTTC. Encoded protein: CASSPQSGRASGEQFF.